The 20 T cell receptor beta chains below come from one sample, sequenced in a study of shared clonotypes between healthy human individuals. Method: immunoSEQ multiplex PCR; TCRdb's copy keeps in-frame clones and lacks some. The sample holds 900,000 to 1,200,000 clones, around 82% seen once. The sequencing input was memory CD4+ T cells from PBMCs. Indicated subset: CD45RA-negative fraction. The receptors here all came from a man aged 18-30 years in good health. Some clones in this sample may be carry-over from other donors' samples.

DNA for the CDR3: TGCGCCAGCAAGGGGGAATTGAACACTGAAGCTTTCTTT. This translates into CASKGELNTEAFF. The rearrangement links TRBV10-1 to TRBJ1-1; possibly TRBD1 for D (6 bases). Trimming left V 7 bases short and J 0 bases short, with 9 bases between. The germline CDR1 and CDR2 sequences are WNHNN and SYGVQD (reference sequence). The CDR3 sequence is 13 residues long.

The V gene is TRBV6-5, the J gene TRBJ1-2; 9 positions agree with TRBD1. The CDR3 spans 14 residues. The germline V gene encodes CDR1 MNHEY and CDR2 SVGAGI. The V and J ends lost 6 bases and 6 bases, in that order; junction bases with no gene match: 8. DNA for the CDR3: TGTGCCAGCAGCCTCGAAACAGGGGGCGATGGCTACACCTTC. Translating gives CASSLETGGDGYTF.

The V and J genes are TRBV7-9 and TRBJ1-2, with D perhaps TRBD1 (5 bases). Germline assignment: CDR1 SEHNR and CDR2 FQNEAQ (reference sequence). CDR3 length: 15 residues. V lost 5 bases and J lost 2, with 15 bases in between. Written as DNA, the CDR3 is TGTGCCAGCAGCCAGGGCCAGACGGAAAACTATGGCTACACCTTC. Encoded protein: CASSQGQTENYGYTF. Full variable domain (remainder filled in from reference TRBV7-9 and TRBJ1-2): DTGVSQNPRHKITKRGQNVTFRCDPISEHNRLYWYRQTLGQGPEFLTYFQNEAQLEKSRLLSDRFSAERPKGSFSTLEIQRTEQGDSAMYLCASSQGQTENYGYTFGSGTRLTVV.

This clone was seen a single time. The CDR3 DNA sequence: TGTGCCAGCAGTTTTTTCAGTGGGATACCTAACACCGGGGAGCTGTTTTTT. This translates into CASSFFSGIPNTGELFF. V gene TRBV28 combines with J gene TRBJ2-2; D call uncertain. CDR1 is MDHEN, CDR2 SYDVKM, per germline. The V gene lost 3 bases and the J gene lost 2 bases, with 16 bases spanning the gap. The CDR3 is 17 amino acids.

This clone was observed many times. This chain links TRBV2 with TRBJ1-1, with TRBD1 identical over 7 bases. Germline CDR1 SNHLY, CDR2 FYNNEI. After removal of 2 bases from V and 4 bases from J, the junction contained 7 bases not matched to a gene. This CDR3 region has 15 residues. CDR3: CASSESASGGTEAFF. In nucleotides, the CDR3 is TGTGCCAGCAGTGAATCAGCCTCAGGGGGCACTGAAGCTTTCTTT.

The CDR3 loop is CASSLGVILAGQETQYF. The CDR3 coding sequence is TGTGCCAGCAGCTTAGGGGTGATCCTAGCGGGGCAAGAGACCCAGTACTTC. The chain is built from TRBV7-2 and TRBJ2-5, with 9 bases aligning to TRBD2. The CDR3 consists of 17 residues. Germline CDR1 SGHTA, CDR2 FQGNSA. The ends lost 1 base at V and 2 bases at J; junction bases unmatched: 8.

As for this clone: At one end, the junction sequence differs from germline, possibly due to a read error. This chain links TRBV30 with TRBJ2-2; D may match TRBD1 or TRBD2 (6 bases each). CDR3 length: 16 amino acids. CDR1 and CDR2 (germline): GTSNPN, SVGIG (reference sequence). The CDR3 is CAGRWGLQINTGELFF. The CDR3 region has the DNA TGTGCCGGGAGGTGGGGGCTCCAAATTAACACCGGGGAGCTGTTTTTT. The whole variable domain, remainder taken from reference TRBV30 and TRBJ2-2, is SQTIHQWPATLVQPVGSPLSLECTVEGTSNPNLYWYRQAAGRGLQLLFYSVGIGQISSEVPQNLSASRPQDRQFILSSKKLLLSDSGFYLCAGRWGLQINTGELFFGEGSRLTVL.

V and J are TRBV7-3 and TRBJ1-1; the D gene is possibly TRBD1 (6 bases). The CDR3 loop spans 15 amino acids. The V end lost 4 bases, the J end lost 5 bases, and 17 bases lay between the germline ends. CDR1 is SGHTA, CDR2 FQGTGA, per germline. In nucleotides, the CDR3 is TGTGCCAGCAGCTCGTCCGGGGGGGCATGGACTGAAGCTTTCTTT. Translating gives CASSSSGGAWTEAFF.

The chain couples TRBV5-1 to TRBJ2-5; 7 bases match TRBD1. The CDR3 runs to 15 residues. The germline CDR1 and CDR2 sequences are SGHRS and YFSETQ. Unmatched junction bases numbered 11, after V lost 4 bases and J lost 5 bases. The CDR3 reads CASSIRQGVQETQYF. CDR3 coding DNA: TGCGCCAGCAGCATACGACAGGGTGTGCAGGAGACCCAGTACTTC.

The V and J genes are TRBV19 and TRBJ2-5; TRBD1 aligns across 9 bases. The germline gives CDR1 LNHDA, CDR2 SQIVND (reference sequence). The CDR3 sequence is 13 residues long. V shed 5 bases, J shed 7 bases, and the junction held 5 bases outside the gene matches. The CDR3 loop is CASSRDRALTQYF. In nucleotides, the CDR3 is TGTGCCAGTAGTCGGGACAGGGCACTGACCCAGTACTTC.

The V and J genes are TRBV5-6 and TRBJ1-3; maybe TRBD1 (5 bases). The CDR3 consists of 17 residues. V was shortened by 4 bases and J by 0 bases, with 17 bases between the two germline ends. CDR1 is SGHDT, CDR2 YYEEEE, per germline. This CDR3 is CASSRDPGGNSGNTIYF. In DNA form, the CDR3 reads TGTGCCAGCAGCCGGGACCCCGGGGGGAACTCTGGAAACACCATATATTTT.

There are a few counts of this clone. No conserved phenylalanine or tryptophan ends this CDR3, so it is likely a read error. It is unclear where the CDR3 begins or ends on the DNA, so no DNA is shown, and the CDR3 is as TCRdb lists it. This chain links TRBV30 with TRBJ2-7; the D call of TRBD1 is as the table states it, not checked on the DNA. The CDR3 length is 12 residues, termini included. Germline V lookup: CDR1 GTSNPN, CDR2 SVGIG (reference sequence). CDR3 region: CAWSNERGQVDD.

The chain employs TRBV4-2 and TRBJ2-2; 10 nucleotides match TRBD2. The CDR3 is 16 amino acids. The germline gives CDR1 LGHNA, CDR2 YNFKEQ. Trimming cost V 0 bases and J 7 bases; bases outside gene matches: 5. The CDR3 nucleotides read TGTGCCAGCAGCCAAGAATCTAGCGGGAGCGTCGGGGAGCTGTTTTTT. As protein: CASSQESSGSVGELFF.

This sequence joins TRBV5-1 and TRBJ2-2; TRBD1 aligns across 7 bases. The CDR3 totals 17 residues. Germline V CDR1 and CDR2: SGHRS, YFSETQ. Losses at the gene ends were 4 bases for V and 7 bases for J; bases not matched to a gene: 16. The CDR3 DNA reads TGCGCCAGCAGCCCCACCCCGGGGCAGGGGGTCAGCGGGGAGCTGTTTTTT. Translated, it gives CASSPTPGQGVSGELFF.

The V gene is TRBV19, the J gene TRBJ1-2; 7 bases match TRBD1. This CDR3 is 13 amino acids long. The V and J ends lost 6 bases and 6 bases, in that order; junction bases with no gene match: 7. Germline CDR1 is LNHDA and CDR2 is SQIVND (reference sequence). CDR3: CASSRRQGDGYTF. The CDR3 DNA reads TGTGCCAGTAGCCGCCGACAGGGTGATGGCTACACCTTC.

This sequence joins TRBV29-1 and TRBJ2-5; 9 bases line up with TRBD1. The CDR3 has 17 residues. From germline, CDR1 is SQVTM and CDR2 ANQGSEA. V lost 6 bases, J lost 5 bases, and 19 bases stayed unmatched. The CDR3 loop is CSVKDLDTGGAWETQYF. The CDR3 DNA is TGCAGCGTAAAGGACCTAGACACAGGGGGCGCGTGGGAGACCCAGTACTTC.

In its sample, this clone was seen a few times. The sample carries other DNA sequences with the same CDR3. The CDR3 DNA reads as TGTGCCAGCAGCTTGGTTCCAGGTGCCTACGAGCAGTACTTC. It encodes CASSLVPGAYEQYF. V and J are TRBV5-4 and TRBJ2-7; the D is unclear. Germline CDR1 SGHNT, CDR2 YYREEE (reference sequence). The CDR3 length is 14 residues. V was pared by 0 bases and J by 2 bases, with 9 bases between. The complete variable domain, with remaining parts taken from reference TRBV5-4 and TRBJ2-7, reads ETGVTQSPTHLIKTRGQQVTLRCSSQSGHNTVSWYQQALGQGPQFIFQYYREEENGRGNFPPRFSGLQFPNYSSELNVNALELDDSALYLCASSLVPGAYEQYFGPGTRLTVT.

Here the CDR3 reads CATSRDRQKGYTF. CDR3 sequence (DNA): TGTGCCACCAGCAGAGACCGACAGAAAGGCTACACCTTC. The chain carries TRBV15 and TRBJ1-2, with D tentatively TRBD1 (5 bases). Per germline, CDR1 LNHNV and CDR2 YYDKDF (reference sequence). V was shortened by 0 bases and J by 8 bases, with 10 bases between the two germline ends. There are 13 residues in the CDR3.

The chain is built from TRBV7-3 and TRBJ1-2; no firm D call. The length of the CDR3 is 14 residues. The ends were cut back, 5 bases at V and 2 bases at J, with 12 bases in the middle. Germline CDR1 is SGHTA and CDR2 is FQGTGA. CDR3 protein: CASSPTATNYGYTF. The CDR3 DNA sequence: TGTGCCAGCAGCCCCACGGCCACCAACTATGGCTACACCTTC.

The chain combines TRBV6-5 with TRBJ1-3; 7 bases are a match to TRBD1. Looked up from germline, CDR1 is MNHEY and CDR2 is SVGAGI. V was clipped by 5 bases and J by 2 bases; unmatched bases: 3. The CDR3 runs to 14 residues. The CDR3 protein is CASSTRGAGNTIYF. DNA of the CDR3: TGTGCCAGCAGTACCAGGGGGGCTGGAAACACCATATATTTT.